These 31 T cell receptor beta chains were sequenced from one sample in a study of blood T cell repertoires in COVID-19. Profiling relied on immunoSEQ multiplex PCR, and the TCRdb table lists in-frame clones only, not all of them. The table records around 75,000 clones, roughly nine tenths of them present only once. The sample taken for sequencing was peripheral blood. The receptors were sampled from a man in his 70s with active COVID-19.

The chain links TRBV6-6 to TRBJ2-3; 9 nucleotides line up with TRBD2. This CDR3 region has 13 residues. Germline lookup yields CDR1 MNHNY and CDR2 SVGAGI (reference sequence). V dropped 8 bases and J dropped 3; count of bases not matched to a gene: 3. This CDR3 reads CASRTSETDTQYF. Here the CDR3 DNA reads TGTGCCAGCCGGACTAGCGAGACAGATACGCAGTATTTT.

This chain links TRBV5-1 with TRBJ2-1, with 14 nucleotides matching TRBD2. Germline V gene data show CDR1 as SGHRS and CDR2 as YFSETQ. This CDR3 contains 19 residues. J was trimmed by 1 base and V by 4 bases; bases with no gene match: 10. The CDR3 DNA reads TGCGCCAGCAGCCCGGTGGGGACTAGCGGGAGTTGGTCCTACAATGAGCAGTTCTTC. This gives the protein CASSPVGTSGSWSYNEQFF.

The V and J genes are TRBV9 and TRBJ2-5, with a tentative D call TRBD2 (6 bases). Germline assignment: CDR1 SGDLS and CDR2 YYNGEE. The CDR3 has 14 residues. Trimming shortened V by 0 bases and J by 5 bases, and 11 bases separated the two germline ends. Written as DNA, the CDR3 is TGTGCCAGCAGCGTAGGCGGGGTCGGGGAGACCCAGTACTTC. This translates into CASSVGGVGETQYF. Drawing the rest from reference TRBV9 and TRBJ2-5, the complete variable domain is DSGVTQTPKHLITATGQRVTLRCSPRSGDLSVYWYQQSLDQGLQFLIQYYNGEERAKGNILERFSAQQFPDLHSELNLSSLELGDSALYFCASSVGGVGETQYFGPGTRLLVL.

V gene TRBV11-2 combines with J gene TRBJ2-7, with 8 bases aligning to TRBD1. Germline CDR1 and CDR2: SGHAT and FQNNGV. There are 19 residues in the CDR3. Trimming took 5 bases from V and 2 from J; bases not matched to a gene: 20. The DNA for the CDR3 is TGTGCCAGCAGCCGCGCCCTTCAACCGCGGACAGGGTCAACCTACGAGCAGTACTTC. This translates into CASSRALQPRTGSTYEQYF.

As DNA, the CDR3 is TGTGCCAGCAGACCTTTGGGCGGGGAATACAATGAGCAGTTCTTC. This encodes CASRPLGGEYNEQFF. The rearrangement uses TRBV6-2 or TRBV6-3 and TRBJ2-1; D may be TRBD2 (6 bases). V lost 6 bases to trimming and J lost 4 bases, with 16 bases between them. Germline V gives CDR1 MNHEY, CDR2 SVGEGT. The CDR3 is 15 amino acids.

The gene calls are TRBV4-3 and TRBJ1-3; no definite D call. Trimming removed 0 bases at V and 8 bases at J, with 17 bases between. There are 16 residues in the CDR3. Looked up from germline, CDR1 is LGHNA and CDR2 is YSLEER. DNA for the CDR3: TGCGCCAGCAGCCAAGATGCGGCAGTTGGGAGGGACACCATATATTTT. Its protein is CASSQDAAVGRDTIYF.

J is TRBJ2-1 and V is TRBV19; TRBD2 is a possible D gene (6 bases). The CDR3 loop spans 13 amino acids. The V gene's germline CDR1 is LNHDA and CDR2 SQIVND (reference sequence). V was clipped by 5 bases and J by 6 bases, with 11 bases between them. CDR3 sequence (DNA): TGTGCCAGTAGTTACGGGACTCTCAATGAGCAGTTCTTC. Its translation is CASSYGTLNEQFF.

J is TRBJ1-5 and V is TRBV27, with D maybe TRBD1 (6 bases). CDR3 length equals 14 residues. Per germline, CDR1 MNHEY and CDR2 SMNVEV (reference sequence). V was pared by 5 bases and J by 7 bases, with 15 bases between. The chain's CDR3 is CASSANRDHQPQHF. DNA for the CDR3: TGTGCCAGCAGTGCAAACAGGGATCACCAGCCCCAGCATTTT.

The chain uses TRBV7-2 and TRBJ2-4; D is possibly TRBD1 (6 bases). V shed 0 bases and J shed 1 base, with 25 bases lying between them. The CDR3 runs to 21 residues. Per the germline V gene, CDR1 is SGHTA and CDR2 is FQGNSA. CDR3 in amino acids: CASSLASPLGAAQGAKNIQYF. The CDR3 coding sequence is TGTGCCAGCAGCTTAGCGAGCCCCCTGGGGGCGGCCCAAGGGGCCAAAAACATTCAGTACTTC. The full variable domain, completed using reference TRBV7-2 and TRBJ2-4, is GAGVSQSPSNKVTEKGKDVELRCDPISGHTALYWYRQSLGQGLEFLIYFQGNSAPDKSGLPSDRFSAERTGGSVSTLTIQRTQQEDSAVYLCASSLASPLGAAQGAKNIQYFGAGTRLSVL.

For the CDR3, the DNA is TGCGCCAGCAGCTTGAGTACAGGGCATGGCTACACCTTC. It yields the protein CASSLSTGHGYTF. The chain recombines TRBV5-1 with TRBJ1-2; possibly TRBD1 for D (6 bases). The CDR3 runs 13 residues. Germline V gene sequence: CDR1 SGHRS, CDR2 YFSETQ. The V end was cut by 1 base, the J end by 6 bases, with 10 bases between.

CDR3 residues: CASSPGLPSEQYF. Here the CDR3 DNA reads TGTGCCAGCAGCCCCGGACTCCCATCTGAGCAGTACTTC. The J gene is TRBJ2-7, the V gene TRBV7-9; D is possibly TRBD2 (5 bases). The V gene's germline CDR1 is SEHNR and CDR2 FQNEAQ (reference sequence). There are 13 residues in the CDR3. Trimming removed 5 bases at V and 7 bases at J, with 15 bases between.

The chain has TRBV23-1 and TRBJ2-1; TRBD1 is a possible D gene (7 bases). TRBV23-1 is annotated as an ORF whose role is uncertain. This CDR3 contains 13 residues. The V gene lost 0 bases and the J gene lost 13 bases, with 13 bases spanning the gap. CDR3 coding DNA: TGCGCCAGCAGTCAATCGTGGAGGGGGCCCCAGTTCTTC. It is translated as CASSQSWRGPQFF.

The chain uses TRBV3-1 (or the pseudogene TRBV3-2) and TRBJ2-7, with 9 nucleotides matching TRBD1. CDR1 LGHDT and CDR2 YNNKEL come from the germline V gene (reference sequence). V gave up 4 bases and J gave up 6 bases; unmatched junction bases: 7. The CDR3 runs to 14 residues. As DNA, the CDR3 is TGTGCCAGCAGCCCCCGGACAGGGGTTGGCGAGCAGTACTTC. Its translation: CASSPRTGVGEQYF.

This sequence joins TRBV19 and TRBJ2-2, with TRBD2 identical over 13 bases. Losses at the gene ends were 5 bases for V and 3 bases for J; bases not matched to a gene: 6. The CDR3 has 17 amino acids. Germline V gene sequence: CDR1 LNHDA, CDR2 SQIVND (reference sequence). Here the CDR3 reads CASSPGLAGVDTGELFF. CDR3 in DNA: TGTGCCAGTAGTCCCGGACTAGCGGGAGTGGACACCGGGGAGCTGTTTTTT.

V is TRBV27 and J is TRBJ1-1; 8 positions match TRBD1. The germline CDR1 and CDR2 sequences are MNHEY and SMNVEV (reference sequence). The V segment lost 5 bases and the J segment 0 bases; nucleotides outside the gene matches: 14. The CDR3 spans 18 residues. The CDR3 DNA reads as TGTGCCAGCAGTCCCTGGACAGGGCAAGGCCGTATGAACACTGAAGCTTTCTTT. Protein sequence: CASSPWTGQGRMNTEAFF.

V gene TRBV5-4 combines with J gene TRBJ1-2, with D possibly being TRBD1 (6 bases). Germline V gene data show CDR1 as SGHNT and CDR2 as YYREEE (reference sequence). Trimming took 5 bases from V and 2 from J, leaving 13 bases between them. The CDR3 runs to 14 residues. The CDR3 bases are TGTGCCAGCAGGACTGGGGGGGCGAACTATGGCTACACCTTC. Translation: CASRTGGANYGYTF.

This chain uses TRBV27 with TRBJ2-3, with D possibly TRBD2 on 5 matching bases. Trimming removed 0 bases from V and 5 bases from J, with 9 bases in between. Germline CDR1 reads MNHEY; CDR2 reads SMNVEV (reference sequence). The CDR3 spans 14 residues. CDR3 sequence reads: CASSLSEVGDTQYF. In nucleotides, the CDR3 is TGTGCCAGCAGTTTATCGGAGGTAGGAGATACGCAGTATTTT.

Comment on this clone: This sample includes further DNA sequences coding for the same CDR3. The chain joins TRBV27 to TRBJ2-7; 10 positions agree with TRBD1. The ends lost 6 bases at V and 4 bases at J; junction bases unmatched: 9. Germline CDR1 is MNHEY and CDR2 is SMNVEV (reference sequence). The CDR3 is made up of 15 amino acids. In DNA form, the CDR3 reads TGTGCCAGCAGCAAGACAGGGGGCGGGGGGTACGAGCAGTACTTC. Protein: CASSKTGGGGYEQYF.

The chain couples TRBV19 to TRBJ2-1; the match to TRBD2 covers 14 bases. This CDR3 comprises 15 residues. The V gene end was trimmed by 6 bases and the J gene end by 8 bases; junction bases not matched to a gene: 6. Germline V gene lookup returns CDR1 LNHDA and CDR2 SQIVND (reference sequence). CDR3 amino acids: CASRGGLAGDHEQFF. The CDR3 nucleotides read TGTGCCAGTAGAGGGGGACTAGCGGGAGACCATGAGCAGTTCTTC. Complete variable domain (other parts from reference TRBV19 and TRBJ2-1): DGGITQSPKYLFRKEGQNVTLSCEQNLNHDAMYWYRQDPGQGLRLIYYSQIVNDFQKGDIAEGYSVSREKKESFPLTVTSAQKNPTAFYLCASRGGLAGDHEQFFGPGTRLTVL.

The rearrangement uses TRBV5-1 and TRBJ2-3; TRBD1 aligns across 9 bases. V lost 4 bases, J lost 9 bases, and 15 bases stayed unmatched. This CDR3 is built from 16 residues. Germline loops: CDR1 SGHRS, CDR2 YFSETQ. CDR3 loop: CASSQPRDRAPGTQYF. The CDR3 DNA reads as TGCGCCAGCAGCCAACCCCGGGACAGGGCACCCGGGACGCAGTATTTT.

This chain connects TRBV25-1 to TRBJ1-1; 9 nucleotides match TRBD1. Per germline, CDR1 MGHDK and CDR2 SYGVNS. Unmatched junction bases numbered 14, after V lost 6 bases and J lost 0 bases. This CDR3 is 18 amino acids long. CDR3 nucleotides: TGTGCCAGCAGCCAAACAGGGGGCCCCATCCAAATGAACACTGAAGCTTTCTTT. This sequence encodes CASSQTGGPIQMNTEAFF.

J is TRBJ2-5 and V is TRBV7-3; no reliable D call. The V end lost 1 base, the J end lost 3 bases, and 6 bases lay between the germline ends. This CDR3 region has 13 residues. The germline V gene has CDR1 SGHTA and CDR2 FQGTGA. The CDR3, as DNA: TGTGCCAGCAGCTTAAGGCGGAAAGAGACCCAGTACTTC. This codes for CASSLRRKETQYF.

This sequence joins TRBV6-5 and TRBJ2-7; D might be TRBD2 (6 bases). CDR3 length: 13 residues. With 6 bases removed from V and 0 bases from J, the gap between germline ends came to 9 bases. CDR1 and CDR2 from the germline V gene are MNHEY and SVGAGI. DNA of the CDR3: TGTGCCAGCAGGGCTAGCGCCTCCTACGAGCAGTACTTC. Protein: CASRASASYEQYF.

The table lists this clone with a few counts. This sample includes further DNA sequences coding for the same CDR3. The gene calls are TRBV25-1 and TRBJ1-5; 8 nucleotides agree with TRBD1. Per the germline V gene, CDR1 is MGHDK and CDR2 is SYGVNS. The CDR3 is made up of 13 amino acids. Trimming cost V 6 bases and J 4 bases; bases outside gene matches: 2. The CDR3 reads CASRGTGNQPQHF. The CDR3 DNA sequence: TGTGCCAGCAGGGGGACAGGTAATCAGCCCCAGCATTTT.

The chain uses TRBV28 and TRBJ1-1; D not certain. This CDR3 comprises 12 residues. V lost 5 bases to trimming and J lost 0 bases, with 4 bases between them. The V gene's germline CDR1 is MDHEN and CDR2 SYDVKM. The CDR3 is CASSGLNTEAFF. For the CDR3, the DNA is TGTGCCAGCAGTGGCCTGAACACTGAAGCTTTCTTT.

The chain carries TRBV5-7 and TRBJ2-7, with D tentatively TRBD1 (6 bases). TRBV5-7 is identified as an open reading frame with a role that is uncertain. V lost 4 bases to trimming and J lost 4 bases, with 21 bases between them. The CDR3 has 16 amino acids. This CDR3 reads CASSHPQQGEGYEQYF. In DNA form, the CDR3 reads TGTGCCAGCAGCCATCCCCAACAGGGAGAGGGATACGAGCAGTACTTC.

The V gene is TRBV27, the J gene TRBJ2-7; 7 nucleotides match TRBD2. V trimming: 4 bases; J trimming: 2 bases; junction bases outside the gene matches: 2. CDR1 and CDR2 (germline): MNHEY, SMNVEV (reference sequence). The length of the CDR3 is 13 residues. CDR3 bases: TGTGCCAGCAGTTCTAGCGGACCCTACGAGCAGTACTTC. Protein: CASSSSGPYEQYF.

This chain uses TRBV24-1 with TRBJ1-5, with D perhaps matching TRBD1 (6 bases). V gave up 5 bases and J gave up 2 bases, with 9 bases separating them. This CDR3 region has 14 residues. The germline V gene encodes CDR1 KGHDR and CDR2 SFDVKD. For the CDR3, the DNA is TGTGCCACCAGTGGGGAGGGGGGCAATCAGCCCCAGCATTTT. It yields the protein CATSGEGGNQPQHF.

This clone was seen a few times. This rearrangement joins TRBV11-2 to TRBJ1-6, with D perhaps matching TRBD1 (5 bases). The CDR3 has 14 amino acids. Germline values: CDR1 SGHAT, CDR2 FQNNGV. V lost 7 bases and J 7 bases, leaving 14 bases between the germline ends. DNA of the CDR3: TGTGCCAGCACCCTAAGGGGTGGAAATTCACCCCTCCACTTT. This encodes CASTLRGGNSPLHF.

This chain links TRBV25-1 with TRBJ1-2; D perhaps matches TRBD1 (6 bases). The CDR3 loop spans 14 amino acids. The V gene lost 6 bases and the J gene lost 4 bases, with 15 bases spanning the gap. Germline V gene data show CDR1 as MGHDK and CDR2 as SYGVNS. In DNA, the CDR3 is TGTGCCAGCAGGGGGGGGGCACGGCCCTATGGCTACACCTTC. Its protein is CASRGGARPYGYTF.

V usage is TRBV9 and J usage is TRBJ2-1; 7 bases align to TRBD2. This CDR3 has 15 amino acids. CDR1 and CDR2 (germline): SGDLS, YYNGEE. V lost 0 bases, J lost 7 bases, and 7 bases stayed unmatched. CDR3 in amino acids: CASSVEGGSRNEQFF. CDR3 coding DNA: TGTGCCAGCAGCGTAGAGGGAGGGTCTAGGAATGAGCAGTTCTTC.